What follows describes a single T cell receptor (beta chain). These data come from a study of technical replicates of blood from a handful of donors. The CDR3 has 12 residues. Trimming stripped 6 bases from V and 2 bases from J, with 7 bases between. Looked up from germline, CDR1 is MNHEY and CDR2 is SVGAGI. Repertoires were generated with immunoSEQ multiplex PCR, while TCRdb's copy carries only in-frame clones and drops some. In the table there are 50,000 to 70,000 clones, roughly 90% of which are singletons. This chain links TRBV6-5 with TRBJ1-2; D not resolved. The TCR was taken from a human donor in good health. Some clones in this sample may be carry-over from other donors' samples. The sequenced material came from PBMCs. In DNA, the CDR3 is TGTGCCAGCAGATATCGGAACTATGGCTACACCTTC. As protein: CASRYRNYGYTF.